A selection of T cell receptor beta chains follows, all from one sample in a study of T cells in Graves' hyperthyroidism and ophthalmopathy. TCRdb reprocessed the multiplex PCR reads via MiXCR and lists one record per CDR3 protein. The sample holds some 250,000 distinct CDR3 sequences; 13% to 15% are singletons and the top ten take more than 10%. The source material was blood. These receptors came from a woman in her thirties or forties with Graves' hyperthyroidism that later progressed to Graves' ophthalmopathy. The conserved cysteine and the conserved F or W are not part of the CDR3 here. Expanded clones are given a class, and other clones once, few, many or no size at all.

j_call v_call cdr3_length clone_size cdr3_aa
TRBJ2-2 TRBV13 14 - ASSPVTGKNTGELF
TRBJ2-5 TRBV20-1 13 few SATPVGRDEETQY
TRBJ2-1 TRBV5-1 14 many ASSLVGRLSYNEQF
TRBJ2-1 TRBV28 12 many ASSGGARYNEQF
TRBJ1-3 TRBV12-3/TRBV12-4 14 - ASRSRAGSFGNTIY
TRBJ2-2 TRBV2 13 many ASSEELLNTGELF
TRBJ2-1 TRBV19 14 many ASSRQGAAGRHEQF
TRBJ1-5 TRBV24-1 17 many ATSDIPGTGTGSNQPQH
TRBJ2-7 TRBV4-1 12 many ASSHPDRRYEQY
TRBJ2-1 TRBV28 11 few ASSQVFRNEQF
TRBJ2-2 TRBV12-3/TRBV12-4 17 - ASSSPTSGRIGNTGELF
TRBJ2-7 TRBV5-1 15 many ASSLRGTGHSSYEQY
TRBJ1-5 TRBV28 16 many ASSRSRGGRGFNQPQH
TRBJ1-4 TRBV10-1 13 - ASSNGQAANEKLF
TRBJ1-1 TRBV27 13 - ASSLNTGAPTEAF
TRBJ1-2 TRBV4-1 13 many ASSQVDLIWDGYT
TRBJ2-7 TRBV27 14 many ASSLRVDTFSYEQY
TRBJ1-6 TRBV28 12 few ASSLMGGDSPLH
TRBJ1-6 TRBV20-1 11 many SAGQGINSPLH
TRBJ2-7 TRBV29-1 10 many SVRLASSEQY
TRBJ2-3 TRBV5-1 14 many ASSLDVRAGPDTQY
TRBJ1-1 TRBV7-2 12 many ASRTTGGPTEAF
TRBJ2-1 TRBV29-1 11 many SVPGRDYNEQF
TRBJ2-2 TRBV19 14 - ASSIDLSGVSGELF
TRBJ2-3 TRBV12-3/TRBV12-4 14 many ASSRAGVPRTDTQY
TRBJ1-4 TRBV9 12 few ASSAGTGVEKLF
TRBJ1-2 TRBV12-3/TRBV12-4 12 few ASSDYRKVNGYT
TRBJ2-7 TRBV12-3/TRBV12-4 13 - ASSLVWKAPYEQY
TRBJ2-5 TRBV7-2 11 many ASSSGPPETQY
TRBJ1-1 TRBV20-1 12 many SASQGVEYTEAF
TRBJ1-1 TRBV11-1 9 many ASGLGPEAF
TRBJ1-3 TRBV30 11 many AWSLRVGNTIY
TRBJ2-3 TRBV27 13 - ASSLASGFADTQY
TRBJ2-1 TRBV19 14 - ASSIVGAGPYNGQF
TRBJ2-7 TRBV16 14 few ASSQRGRSGTSEQY
TRBJ2-1 TRBV2 13 many ASSGRLRELNEQF
TRBJ1-5 TRBV7-2 13 many ASSLVGQLNQPQH
TRBJ2-2 TRBV27 13 - ASSWRDSGTGELF
TRBJ2-3 TRBV2 18 many ASSEASVGSGRAGSDTQY
TRBJ2-3 TRBV11-2 15 - ASSPSRVGTATDTQY
TRBJ1-5 TRBV12-3/TRBV12-4 14 many ASSPSFQGAAQPQH
TRBJ1-2 TRBV30 10 many AWSQQGYGYT
TRBJ2-1 TRBV7-3 11 - ASSETGTGEQF
TRBJ2-1 TRBV6-2/TRBV6-3 12 many AGRGGPTYNEQF
TRBJ2-2 TRBV29-1 12 - SVTAGANTGELF
TRBJ2-7 TRBV29-1 10 few SVVSFSYEQY
TRBJ2-5 TRBV15 14 many ATSNAWTGERETQY
TRBJ2-7 TRBV7-9 12 - ASTTGTSPNEQY
TRBJ1-1 TRBV25-1 10 many ASSDLSAEAF
TRBJ2-7 TRBV2 10 once AGLDGSYEQY
TRBJ2-7 TRBV19 12 - ASSISGFEYEQY
TRBJ1-6 TRBV11-2 14 - ASSSDRGDYNSPLH
TRBJ1-4 TRBV19 13 few ASSIIAQDNEKLF
TRBJ1-5 TRBV6-1 11 - ASSGGLHQPQH
TRBJ2-1 TRBV5-1 15 many ASSLKPKGTGIHEQF
TRBJ2-1 TRBV11-2 13 few ASSLYLAGDKEQF
TRBJ1-6 TRBV27 14 - ASWRRAREKNSPLH
TRBJ2-7 TRBV5-6 12 few ASSRQLLPYEQY
TRBJ2-2 TRBV2 12 few ASMWSRNTGELF
TRBJ2-7 TRBV20-1 14 - SARATGLTRSYEQY